These 5 T cell receptor beta chains originate from one sample sequenced in a study of T cell clones after liver transplantation. TCRdb keeps only in-frame clones here, not all; method: immunoSEQ multiplex PCR. Altogether over 14,000 clones are present, 85% to 95% being singletons, with the ten largest covering roughly half. The sample in question was CD8+ T cells from blood, obtained before liver transplant. These receptors all come from a human donor who received a liver transplant.

The chain uses TRBV28 and TRBJ1-2; TRBD1 might be the D (6 bases). Trimming took 6 bases from V and 4 from J, leaving 12 bases between them. Germline V lookup: CDR1 MDHEN, CDR2 SYDVKM. CDR3 size: 13 residues. The CDR3 sequence: CASSGGAGYGYTF. CDR3 coding DNA: TGTGCCAGCAGCGGGGGCGCCGGCTATGGCTACACCTTC.

The chain joins TRBV6-5 to TRBJ2-7; TRBD2 aligns across 11 bases. Germline lookup yields CDR1 MNHEY and CDR2 SVGAGI. The CDR3 covers 15 residues. Trimming cost V 6 bases and J 5 bases; bases outside gene matches: 9. The CDR3 reads CASRLLAGGPNEQYF. For the CDR3, the DNA is TGTGCCAGCAGGCTTTTAGCGGGAGGGCCAAACGAGCAGTACTTC.

The genes are TRBV2 and TRBJ2-3; tentatively, D is TRBD1 or TRBD2 (5 bases each). The CDR3 has 17 amino acids. Germline V gives CDR1 SNHLY, CDR2 FYNNEI. V lost 7 bases to trimming and J lost 1 base, with 21 bases between them. CDR3 sequence reads: CASTGTGRYQGTDTQYF. CDR3 sequence (DNA): TGTGCCAGCACCGGGACCGGCAGGTATCAGGGCACAGATACGCAGTATTTT.

The chain employs TRBV5-6 and TRBJ2-7, with D hard to call. The V gene lost 0 bases and the J gene lost 4 bases, with 11 bases spanning the gap. Germline values: CDR1 SGHDT, CDR2 YYEEEE. The CDR3 contains 14 residues. This CDR3 is CASSLAWGTYEQYF. The CDR3 DNA is TGTGCCAGCAGCTTGGCTTGGGGAACTTACGAGCAGTACTTC.

The rearrangement uses TRBV19 and TRBJ1-5; D is unclear. Trimming left V 3 bases short and J 0 bases short, with 18 bases between. This CDR3 is built from 18 residues. Germline CDR1 is LNHDA and CDR2 is SQIVND (reference sequence). The CDR3 region is CASSIALSLGFSNQPQHF. The CDR3 DNA sequence: TGTGCCAGTAGTATCGCCCTCTCCCTAGGGTTTAGCAATCAGCCCCAGCATTTT.